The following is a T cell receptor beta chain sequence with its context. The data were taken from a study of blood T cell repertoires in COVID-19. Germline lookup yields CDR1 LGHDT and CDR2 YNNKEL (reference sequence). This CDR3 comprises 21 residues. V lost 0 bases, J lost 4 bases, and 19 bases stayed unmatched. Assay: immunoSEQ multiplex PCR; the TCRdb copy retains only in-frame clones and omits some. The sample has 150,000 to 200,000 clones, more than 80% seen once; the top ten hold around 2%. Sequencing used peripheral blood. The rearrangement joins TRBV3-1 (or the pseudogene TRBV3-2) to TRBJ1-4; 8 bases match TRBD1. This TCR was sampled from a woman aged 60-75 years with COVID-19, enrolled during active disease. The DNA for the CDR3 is TGTGCCAGCAGCCAAGATCACGTTGAACAGGGGGACGGCAGGGGTAATGAAAAACTGTTTTTT. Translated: CASSQDHVEQGDGRGNEKLFF.